This T cell receptor (beta chain) is drawn from a study of PD-1 blockade in classical Hodgkin lymphoma. The study, taken as a whole, reports: Whatever underlies the repertoire differences (possibly disease activity or prior therapy) remains undefined. It was reported that newly diagnosed patients had less baseline TCR diversity than healthy donors.

V was clipped by 3 bases and J by 7 bases, with 7 bases between them. The CDR3 is 11 amino acids. Looked up from germline, CDR1 is SGHKS and CDR2 is YYEKEE (reference sequence). Notes on this clone: Its antigen is as yet unknown.

Time point in this sample: newly diagnosed, previously untreated cHL patient sample. The authors purified CD4+ T cells from thawed PBMCs by magnetic negative selection. Comparison PBMCs came from previously untreated, newly diagnosed classical Hodgkin lymphoma patients. Some clones are missing from TCRdb's copy, which holds only in-frame ones; the method was immunoSEQ multiplex PCR. The profile shows 20,000 to 30,000 clones, 75% to 95% of them singletons. The chain joins TRBV5-5 to TRBJ1-1, with D unresolved. This TCR was recovered from a human donor with classical Hodgkin lymphoma. Sequenced input: CD4+ T cells from blood. The DNA of the CDR3 is TGTGCCAGCAGCTCCCTGGGTGAAGCTTTCTTT. Residues: CASSSLGEAFF.